A single TCR beta chain is shown here with its context. Gene and germline names: mouse. The read is 4 residues too short to cover the CDR3 end, so that end is filled in from the germline J gene. Germline lookup yields CDR1 SGHDT and CDR2 FRDEAV. The CDR3 has 14 amino acids. The V and J ends lost 5 bases and 3 bases respectively, with 13 bases between them. Sorting used CD4, CD8alpha, NKG2D, NKG2ACE and other markers on pooled cutaneous lymph node cells. The sample belongs to a study of CD8+ T cells in alopecia areata. It was cDNA, reverse transcribed from extracted RNA, that served as the sequencing template. Generated by immunoSEQ multiplex PCR, the TCRdb table keeps only in-frame clones and is missing some. The sample contains 200,000 to 300,000 clones, none of them singletons.

The clonotype was recovered from a C3H/HeJ mouse with alopecia areata. The strain's MHC haplotype is H2-k. The material sequenced was CD4+ T cells sorted from a lymph node. The chain uses TRBV14 and TRBJ2-5, with D possibly being TRBD1 (6 bases). CDR3 bases read: TGTGCCAGCAGGACCGGGACAACACAAGAC. Its protein product is CASRTGTTQD. The entire CDR3 protein is CASRTGTTQDTQYF.